The entry below describes one TCR beta chain. What it binds is unknown. This record comes from a study of CD8+CD57+ T cells in acquired aplastic anemia. Unmatched junction bases numbered 9, after V lost 5 bases and J lost 8 bases. Germline CDR1 is SGHVS and CDR2 is FNYEAQ. The CDR3 is 15 amino acids. Genomic DNA, serving as template, underwent TCR beta VDJ and CDR3 profiling. TCRdb analysed the reads with MiXCR anew, one entry per CDR3 protein. The sample contains fewer than 200,000 distinct CDR3 sequences, around 40% of which appear only once. The study, taken as a whole, reports: Controls did not differ significantly from patients in CD8+ Simpson's diversity. Patients and controls had in common twenty-nine CD8+ CDR3 sequences.

The sequence came from a human donor in good health. The sample was sorted CD4+, CD8+, or CD8+CD57+ T cells (not recorded which) from PBMCs. The V call is TRBV7-6, the J call TRBJ2-1; 10 nucleotides align to TRBD2. The CDR3 coding sequence is TGTGCCAGCAGCCCGTGGGCTAGCGGGAGCGATGAGCAGTTCTTC. Its translation is CASSPWASGSDEQFF.